This TCR beta chain was identified in a study of T cell repertoires in cytomegalovirus infection. About the study: Signatures in public TCR beta sequences pointed to both CMV infection and matching HLA type.

Using its own MiXCR run on the reads, TCRdb lists one record per CDR3 protein. The repertoire holds about half a million distinct CDR3 sequences, with 30% to 40% as singletons. In regard to this clonotype: Its antigen is unknown.

Study results and caveats: CMV-specific TCR beta clonotypes restricted by HLA-C were the ones dominating the ex vivo response. CMV carriers having the relevant HLA were flagged by cumulative public TCR beta family frequency.

V gave up 1 base and J gave up 2 bases; unmatched junction bases: 3. The CDR3 totals 16 residues. Germline CDR1 reads MNHGY; CDR2 reads SAAAGT. The chain couples TRBV6-8 to TRBJ2-2; 8 bases align to TRBD2. The source material was cultured PBMCs, sampled from culture after CMV antigen stimulation. The clonotype was recovered from a human donor in good health (CMV status not recorded). Some clones in this sample may be carry-over from other donors' samples. This chain's CDR3 is CASSYLGLGNTGELFF. DNA of the CDR3: TGTGCCAGCAGTTACTTGGGACTAGGAAACACCGGGGAGCTGTTTTTT.